A single sample is the source of the 18 T cell receptor beta chains below, sequenced in a study of OX40 agonist ivuxolimab in advanced cancers. Method: immunoSEQ multiplex PCR; TCRdb's copy keeps in-frame clones and lacks some. The table shows more than 25,000 clones, with roughly 74% occurring only once. This specimen consisted of CD4+ or CD8+ T cells sorted from blood, obtained in a trial of the OX40 agonist ivuxolimab. All receptors derive from an adult with an advanced solid tumor such as melanoma, head and neck, liver or kidney cancer.

The chain links TRBV19 to TRBJ1-2; D possibly corresponds to TRBD1 (5 bases). CDR3 length equals 15 residues. Germline lookup yields CDR1 LNHDA and CDR2 SQIVND (reference sequence). The germline V and J ends were trimmed by 5 bases and 4 bases, with 17 bases remaining between them. The chain's CDR3 is CASSANRDPSYGYTF. CDR3 DNA: TGTGCCAGTAGTGCAAACCGGGACCCCTCCTATGGCTACACCTTC.

The CDR3 DNA reads as TGTGCCAGCAGCTCACAGGGGGTTCACGACGAGCAGTACTTC. It translates to CASSSQGVHDEQYF. The chain combines TRBV7-9 with TRBJ2-7; 8 bases line up with TRBD1. The CDR3 extends over 14 amino acids. Germline assignment: CDR1 SEHNR and CDR2 FQNEAQ (reference sequence). J was trimmed by 5 bases and V by 4 bases; bases with no gene match: 7.

This clone was seen more than once but under ten times. The chain joins TRBV7-2 to TRBJ2-5, with a tentative D call TRBD1 (5 bases). The ends were cut back, 4 bases at V and 5 bases at J, with 11 bases in the middle. Germline V gene data show CDR1 as SGHTA and CDR2 as FQGNSA. The CDR3 consists of 13 residues. Here the CDR3 DNA reads TGTGCCAGCAGCTCCGGATCAGGGGAGACCCAGTACTTC. Translated: CASSSGSGETQYF.

J is TRBJ1-2 and V is TRBV6-4, with D possibly being TRBD1 (5 bases). Germline V CDR1 and CDR2: MRHNA, SNTAGT. V was trimmed by 2 bases and J by 4 bases, leaving 5 bases between them. The CDR3 runs to 12 residues. CDR3 sequence: CASSDRGYGYTF. CDR3 DNA sequence: TGTGCCAGCAGTGACAGGGGCTATGGCTACACCTTC.

The J gene is TRBJ1-1, the V gene TRBV7-9; TRBD1 matches 8 bases. This CDR3 has 16 residues. The V gene end was trimmed by 1 base and the J gene end by 3 bases; junction bases not matched to a gene: 7. Per the germline V gene, CDR1 is SEHNR and CDR2 is FQNEAQ (reference sequence). CDR3 sequence: CASSLDVTGGDTEAFF. The CDR3 DNA reads TGTGCCAGCAGCTTAGATGTTACAGGGGGGGACACTGAAGCTTTCTTT.

The V and J genes are TRBV5-4 and TRBJ2-3; D perhaps matches TRBD1 (6 bases). CDR1 and CDR2 (germline): SGHNT, YYREEE (reference sequence). The CDR3 totals 16 residues. Trimming pared 4 bases from V and 0 bases from J, leaving 15 bases between. CDR3 nucleotide sequence: TGTGCCAGCAGCCGCCCGAGGGGGACCAGCACAGATACGCAGTATTTT. Its protein is CASSRPRGTSTDTQYF.

The rearrangement uses TRBV19 and TRBJ2-1, with D maybe TRBD2 (6 bases). The CDR3 is 15 residues long. CDR1 and CDR2 from the germline V gene are LNHDA and SQIVND (reference sequence). V lost 3 bases and J lost 8, with 17 bases in between. CDR3 coding DNA: TGTGCCAGTAGTATGCTCGGGCAGGGCGGGGATGAGCAGTTCTTC. Encoded protein: CASSMLGQGGDEQFF.

The chain uses TRBV4-1 and TRBJ2-2; no clear D. The V end lost 6 bases, the J end lost 1 base, and 6 bases lay between the germline ends. The CDR3 runs to 13 residues. The germline CDR1 and CDR2 sequences are MGHRA and YSYEKL. The CDR3 spells CASRGLNTGELFF. CDR3 bases: TGCGCCAGCAGGGGGTTGAACACCGGGGAGCTGTTTTTT.

The V and J genes are TRBV30 and TRBJ2-3; tentative D call: TRBD2 (7 bases). V lost 0 bases and J lost 5, with 12 bases in between. Germline V gives CDR1 GTSNPN, CDR2 SVGIG (reference sequence). CDR3 size: 14 residues. The CDR3 reads CAWSVQGGGDTQYF. The CDR3 nucleotides read TGTGCCTGGAGTGTACAGGGAGGGGGAGATACGCAGTATTTT.

V and J are TRBV27 and TRBJ2-2, with 9 nucleotides matching TRBD1. Germline CDR1 is MNHEY and CDR2 is SMNVEV (reference sequence). J was trimmed by 0 bases and V by 4 bases; bases with no gene match: 6. The CDR3 loop spans 17 amino acids. CDR3 protein: CASSSGTGLSNTGELFF. In nucleotides, the CDR3 is TGTGCCAGCAGTTCCGGGACAGGGTTATCGAACACCGGGGAGCTGTTTTTT.

This chain connects TRBV11-2 to TRBJ2-7; weak D call: TRBD1 (5 bases). The CDR3 is made up of 15 amino acids. Trimming removed 4 bases at V and 2 bases at J, with 15 bases between. Germline values: CDR1 SGHAT, CDR2 FQNNGV. The CDR3 loop reads CASSSPSGNPYEQYV. The CDR3 nucleotides read TGTGCCAGCAGCTCGCCGTCAGGGAATCCCTACGAGCAGTACGTC.

V gene TRBV7-6 combines with J gene TRBJ2-6; D remains unclear. The CDR3 consists of 14 residues. The germline gives CDR1 SGHVS, CDR2 FNYEAQ. The V gene lost 4 bases and the J gene lost 1 base, with 5 bases spanning the gap. The CDR3 here is CASSSYSGANVLTF. CDR3 nucleotide sequence: TGTGCCAGCAGCTCGTATTCTGGGGCCAACGTCCTGACTTTC.

The chain has TRBV6-1 and TRBJ1-4; no definite D call. From germline, CDR1 is MNHNS and CDR2 SASEGT. This CDR3 contains 11 residues. V lost 6 bases, J lost 6 bases, and 5 bases lay in between. CDR3 coding DNA: TGTGCCAGCAGGGAGGATGAAAAACTGTTTTTT. This codes for CASREDEKLFF.

The rearrangement links TRBV28 to TRBJ1-6; D gene ambiguous. V was pared by 3 bases and J by 7 bases, with 10 bases between. This CDR3 is 14 amino acids long. Germline CDR1 is MDHEN and CDR2 is SYDVKM. Here the CDR3 reads CASSLWTDNSPLHF. The CDR3, as DNA: TGTGCCAGCAGTTTGTGGACGGACAATTCACCCCTCCACTTT.

The chain uses TRBV6-5 and TRBJ2-4; a possible D gene is TRBD1 (6 bases). The CDR3 length is 12 residues. Trimming left V 6 bases short and J 3 bases short, with 6 bases between. Germline CDR1 MNHEY, CDR2 SVGAGI. CDR3 DNA sequence: TGTGCCAGCAGGGGACACAAAAACATTCAGTACTTC. Its protein is CASRGHKNIQYF.

This chain connects TRBV6-1 to TRBJ1-1, with TRBD1 matching over 8 bases. The CDR3 extends over 14 amino acids. The germline V gene encodes CDR1 MNHNS and CDR2 SASEGT. V shed 6 bases, J shed 4 bases, and the junction held 7 bases outside the gene matches. CDR3 protein: CASRLQGGLTEAFF. The DNA of the CDR3 is TGTGCCAGCAGGCTACAGGGGGGGCTCACTGAAGCTTTCTTT.

The chain is built from TRBV7-9 and TRBJ2-1; D ambiguous. Germline lookup yields CDR1 SEHNR and CDR2 FQNEAQ (reference sequence). The V end lost 1 base, the J end lost 10 bases, and 5 bases lay between the germline ends. There are 11 residues in the CDR3. In DNA, the CDR3 is TGTGCCAGCAGCTTAGTTGGGGAGCAGTTCTTC. It is translated as CASSLVGEQFF.

This chain connects TRBV9 to TRBJ2-1, with D possibly matching TRBD1 (6 bases). Germline V gives CDR1 SGDLS, CDR2 YYNGEE. The CDR3 is 15 residues long. Trimming took 4 bases from V and 2 from J, leaving 13 bases between them. CDR3 in DNA: TGTGCCAGCAGCCCCTACAGGGCTCCCTACAATGAGCAGTTCTTC. Translating gives CASSPYRAPYNEQFF. The full variable domain, rest sourced from reference TRBV9 and TRBJ2-1, is DSGVTQTPKHLITATGQRVTLRCSPRSGDLSVYWYQQSLDQGLQFLIQYYNGEERAKGNILERFSAQQFPDLHSELNLSSLELGDSALYFCASSPYRAPYNEQFFGPGTRLTVL.